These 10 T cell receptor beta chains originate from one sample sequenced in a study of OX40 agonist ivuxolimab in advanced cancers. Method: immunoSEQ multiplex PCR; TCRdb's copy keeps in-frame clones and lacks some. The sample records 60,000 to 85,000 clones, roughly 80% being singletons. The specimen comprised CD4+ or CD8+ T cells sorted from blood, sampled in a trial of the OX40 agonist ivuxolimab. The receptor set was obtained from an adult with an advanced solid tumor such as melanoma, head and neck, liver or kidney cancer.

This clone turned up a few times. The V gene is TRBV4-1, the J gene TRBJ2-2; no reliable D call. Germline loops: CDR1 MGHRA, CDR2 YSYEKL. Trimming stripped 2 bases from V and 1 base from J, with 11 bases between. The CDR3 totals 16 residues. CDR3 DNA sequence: TGCGCCAGCAGCCAAAGCCGGGTCCTGAACACCGGGGAGCTGTTTTTT. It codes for CASSQSRVLNTGELFF.

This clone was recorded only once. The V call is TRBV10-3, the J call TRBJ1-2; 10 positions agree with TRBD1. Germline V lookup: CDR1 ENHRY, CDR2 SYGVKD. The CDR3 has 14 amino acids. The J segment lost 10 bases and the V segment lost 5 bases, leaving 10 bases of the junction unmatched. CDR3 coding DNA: TGTGCCATCAGTAATCCCGGGACAGGGGCCTCCTACACCTTC. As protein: CAISNPGTGASYTF.

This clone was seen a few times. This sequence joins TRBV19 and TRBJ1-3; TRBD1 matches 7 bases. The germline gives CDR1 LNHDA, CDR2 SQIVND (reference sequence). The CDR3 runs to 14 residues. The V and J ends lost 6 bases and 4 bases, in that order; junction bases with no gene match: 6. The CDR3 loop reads CASSQGQDGNTIYF. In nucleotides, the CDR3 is TGTGCCAGTAGCCAAGGACAGGACGGAAACACCATATATTTT.

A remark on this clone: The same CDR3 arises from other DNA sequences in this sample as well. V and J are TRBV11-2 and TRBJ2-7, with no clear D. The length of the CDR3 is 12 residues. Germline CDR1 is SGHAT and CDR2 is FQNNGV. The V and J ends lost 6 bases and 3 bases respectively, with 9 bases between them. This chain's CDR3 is CASSISSYEQYF. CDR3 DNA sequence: TGTGCCAGCAGTATCTCCAGCTACGAGCAGTACTTC.

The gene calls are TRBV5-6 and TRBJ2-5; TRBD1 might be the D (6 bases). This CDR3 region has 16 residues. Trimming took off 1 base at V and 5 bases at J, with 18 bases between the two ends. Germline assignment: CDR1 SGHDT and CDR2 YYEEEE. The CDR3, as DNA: TGTGCCAGCAGCTTGTATTTGGGACAAGTGGGGGAGACCCAGTACTTC. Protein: CASSLYLGQVGETQYF. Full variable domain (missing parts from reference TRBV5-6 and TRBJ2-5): DAGVTQSPTHLIKTRGQQVTLRCSPKSGHDTVSWYQQALGQGPQFIFQYYEEEERQRGNFPDRFSGHQFPNYSSELNVNALLLGDSALYLCASSLYLGQVGETQYFGPGTRLLVL.

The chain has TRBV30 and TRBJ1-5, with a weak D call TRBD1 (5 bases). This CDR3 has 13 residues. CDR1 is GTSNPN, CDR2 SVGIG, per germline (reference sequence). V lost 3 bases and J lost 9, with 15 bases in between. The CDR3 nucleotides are TGTGCCTGGAGCACAGGTGGGGGTCGGCCCCAGCATTTT. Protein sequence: CAWSTGGGRPQHF.

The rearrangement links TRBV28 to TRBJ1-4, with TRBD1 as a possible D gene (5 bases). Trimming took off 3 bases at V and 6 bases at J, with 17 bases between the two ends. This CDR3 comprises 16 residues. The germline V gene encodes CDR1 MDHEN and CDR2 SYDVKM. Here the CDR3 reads CASSFLVGTGDEKLFF. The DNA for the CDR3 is TGTGCCAGCAGTTTTCTCGTAGGGACGGGGGATGAAAAACTGTTTTTT. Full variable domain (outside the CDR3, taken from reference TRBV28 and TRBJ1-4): DVKVTQSSRYLVKRTGEKVFLECVQDMDHENMFWYRQDPGLGLRLIYFSYDVKMKEKGDIPEGYSVSREKKERFSLILESASTNQTSMYLCASSFLVGTGDEKLFFGSGTQLSVL.

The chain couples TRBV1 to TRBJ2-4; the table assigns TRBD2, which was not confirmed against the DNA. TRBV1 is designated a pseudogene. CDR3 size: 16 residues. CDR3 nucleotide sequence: TGCACCAGCAGCCAAGGTCGGGGGATGGCCAAAAACATTCAGTACTTC. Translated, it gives CTSSQGRGMAKNIQYF.

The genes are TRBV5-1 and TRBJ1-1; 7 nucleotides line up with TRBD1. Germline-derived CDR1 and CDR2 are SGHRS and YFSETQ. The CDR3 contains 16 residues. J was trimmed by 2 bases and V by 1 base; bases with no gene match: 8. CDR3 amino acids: CASSLLGGFGNTEAFF. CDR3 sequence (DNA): TGCGCCAGCAGCTTGCTAGGGGGCTTTGGAAACACTGAAGCTTTCTTT.

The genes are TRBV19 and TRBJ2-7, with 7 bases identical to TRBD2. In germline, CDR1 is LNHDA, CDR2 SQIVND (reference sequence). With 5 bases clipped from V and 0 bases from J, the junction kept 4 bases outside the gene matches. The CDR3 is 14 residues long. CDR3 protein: CASSRGGPSYEQYF. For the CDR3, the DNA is TGTGCCAGTAGTCGCGGGGGTCCCTCCTACGAGCAGTACTTC.